The source of this TCR beta chain is a study of T-cell reconstitution after alpha-beta-depleted transplantation in children. Unique molecular identifiers were used in preparing the TCRbeta library. Each CDR3 protein is one row after TCRdb ran MiXCR on the PCR reads. The data show some 220,000 distinct CDR3 sequences, 8% to 9.5% seen once. The germline V gene has CDR1 SQVTM and CDR2 ANQGSEA. The CDR3 is 12 residues long. The V and J ends lost 4 bases and 6 bases respectively, with 12 bases between them. In this sample, this clonotype turned up many times. The gene calls are TRBV29-1 and TRBJ2-5; a possible D gene is TRBD1 (5 bases). The TCR comes from a human donor who donated a stem cell graft to a child with acute lymphoblastic leukemia. Material: PBMCs from the stem cell graft donor, obtained from the stem cell graft. DNA for the CDR3: TGCAGCGTTGTACTGGCAGGGAAGACCCAGTACTTC. Amino acid sequence: CSVVLAGKTQYF.